These 19 T cell receptor beta chains were all obtained from the same sample, sequenced in a study of blood T cell repertoires in COVID-19. Profiling relied on immunoSEQ multiplex PCR, and the TCRdb table lists in-frame clones only, not all of them. This table holds under 200,000 clones, 70% to 85% found once. The sequenced material came from peripheral blood. Receptors originate from an elderly woman with acute or convalescent COVID-19.

This clone was detected ten times or more. The chain is built from TRBV2 and TRBJ1-1; D is possibly TRBD1 (6 bases). CDR1 and CDR2 (germline): SNHLY, FYNNEI. Trimming took 8 bases from V and 7 from J, leaving 26 bases between them. The CDR3 is 16 residues long. This CDR3 reads CASDMSGDKATIEAFF. CDR3 DNA sequence: TGTGCCAGCGATATGTCAGGGGACAAGGCCACTATTGAAGCTTTCTTT.

This clone turned up a few times. The gene calls are TRBV5-4 and TRBJ2-7, with 13 bases aligning to TRBD2. V shed 4 bases and J 5 bases; nucleotides not matched to a gene: 12. The CDR3 is 17 residues long. Looked up from germline, CDR1 is SGHNT and CDR2 is YYREEE (reference sequence). CDR3 amino acids: CASSPGTSGMVTDEQYF. CDR3 DNA sequence: TGTGCCAGCAGCCCCGGGACTAGCGGGATGGTAACGGACGAGCAGTACTTC.

The rearrangement links TRBV7-8 to TRBJ1-2, with 11 nucleotides matching TRBD1. Trimming at V came to 7 bases and at J to 6 bases, leaving 4 bases not matched to a gene. The germline CDR1 and CDR2 sequences are SGHVS and FQNEAQ. The CDR3 runs to 13 residues. CDR3 loop: CASTMGQGDGYTF. The CDR3 DNA follows: TGTGCCAGCACCATGGGACAGGGGGATGGCTACACCTTC.

The chain has TRBV4-1 and TRBJ1-2; tentatively, D is TRBD1 (6 bases). This CDR3 has 15 residues. Trimming left V 3 bases short and J 5 bases short, with 16 bases between. Germline V CDR1 and CDR2: MGHRA, YSYEKL. The CDR3 nucleotides read TGCGCCAGCAGCCAGGCCGGGGGGGCGCTTTATGGCTACACCTTC. Translated, it gives CASSQAGGALYGYTF.

The genes are TRBV14 and TRBJ1-1; D may be TRBD1 (6 bases). CDR1 and CDR2 (germline): SGHDN, FVKESK. V was shortened by 1 base and J by 9 bases, with 15 bases between the two germline ends. This CDR3 region has 14 residues. CDR3 region: CASSQGLGGGKAFF. The CDR3, as DNA: TGTGCCAGCAGCCAAGGCCTAGGGGGGGGCAAAGCTTTCTTT.

This rearrangement joins TRBV12-3 or TRBV12-4 to TRBJ1-5, with D perhaps matching TRBD1 (5 bases). V lost 4 bases and J lost 10, with 11 bases in between. There are 12 residues in the CDR3. DNA for the CDR3: TGTGCCAGCAGTTCAAAAGGGGTTCCCCAGCATTTT. Its protein product is CASSSKGVPQHF.

The chain joins TRBV12-5 to TRBJ2-3; possibly TRBD1 for D (6 bases). The CDR3 extends over 13 amino acids. Trimming removed 7 bases from V and 2 bases from J, with 10 bases in between. Germline CDR1 LGHNT, CDR2 FRNRAP. The chain's CDR3 is CASERGFTDTQYF. CDR3 DNA sequence: TGTGCTAGTGAAAGGGGGTTCACAGATACGCAGTATTTT.

V gene TRBV6-1 combines with J gene TRBJ2-7; 12 nucleotides align to TRBD2. Germline V gene lookup returns CDR1 MNHNS and CDR2 SASEGT. This CDR3 is 17 amino acids long. The V segment lost 0 bases and the J segment 0 bases; nucleotides outside the gene matches: 3. Here the CDR3 reads CASSEAASGRASYEQYF. CDR3 bases: TGTGCCAGCAGTGAAGCCGCTAGCGGGAGGGCCTCCTACGAGCAGTACTTC.

The chain combines TRBV10-3 with TRBJ1-4, with 9 bases matching TRBD1. The CDR3 contains 15 residues. The V segment lost 4 bases and the J segment 5 bases; nucleotides outside the gene matches: 5. Looked up from germline, CDR1 is ENHRY and CDR2 is SYGVKD. CDR3 in DNA: TGTGCCATCAGTGGGACCGGGACAGGGAATGAAAAACTGTTTTTT. This translates into CAISGTGTGNEKLFF.

This clone was observed a single time. The chain combines TRBV3-1 (or the pseudogene TRBV3-2) with TRBJ1-4; a weak D match, TRBD1 (6 bases). V lost 2 bases and J 7 bases, leaving 17 bases between the germline ends. The CDR3 sequence is 16 residues long. Germline assignment: CDR1 LGHDT and CDR2 YNNKEL (reference sequence). The CDR3 loop is CASSQYVGQRGEKLFF. Here the CDR3 DNA reads TGTGCCAGCAGCCAATATGTCGGACAGCGGGGTGAAAAACTGTTTTTT.

The V and J genes are TRBV5-1 and TRBJ2-5; maybe TRBD1 (6 bases). V was trimmed by 0 bases and J by 5 bases, leaving 11 bases between them. Germline V CDR1 and CDR2: SGHRS, YFSETQ. This CDR3 contains 14 residues. The CDR3 here is CASSLAGTSETQYF. CDR3 nucleotides: TGCGCCAGCAGCTTGGCCGGGACATCGGAGACCCAGTACTTC. Together with reference TRBV5-1 and TRBJ2-5, the CDR3 gives the full variable domain: KAGVTQTPRYLIKTRGQQVTLSCSPISGHRSVSWYQQTPGQGLQFLFEYFSETQRNKGNFPGRFSGRQFSNSRSEMNVSTLELGDSALYLCASSLAGTSETQYFGPGTRLLVL.

J is TRBJ1-5 and V is TRBV10-1; tentative D call: TRBD1 (6 bases). CDR1 is WNHNN and CDR2 is SYGVQD in the germline V gene (reference sequence). The CDR3 loop spans 14 amino acids. Trimming stripped 8 bases from V and 0 bases from J, with 11 bases between. The chain's CDR3 is CASDRPHSNQPQHF. The CDR3 region has the DNA TGCGCCAGCGACAGGCCACATAGCAATCAGCCCCAGCATTTT.

The chain is built from TRBV19 and TRBJ1-1; 10 nucleotides align to TRBD1. Per germline, CDR1 LNHDA and CDR2 SQIVND (reference sequence). The CDR3 totals 16 residues. The J segment lost 3 bases and the V segment lost 5 bases, leaving 9 bases of the junction unmatched. Written as DNA, the CDR3 is TGTGCCAGTAGTCCAACCGGGACAGGGGTCTACACTGAAGCTTTCTTT. It encodes CASSPTGTGVYTEAFF.

This clone was counted a single time. The gene calls are TRBV7-9 and TRBJ1-1; a weak D match, TRBD1 (6 bases). Germline-derived CDR1 and CDR2 are SEHNR and FQNEAQ (reference sequence). Trimming removed 5 bases from V and 3 bases from J, with 13 bases in between. The CDR3 loop spans 14 amino acids. The CDR3 protein is CASSDRTGHTEAFF. In DNA, the CDR3 is TGTGCCAGCAGCGACCGTACAGGGCACACTGAAGCTTTCTTT.

The V and J genes are TRBV29-1 and TRBJ2-3; D is unresolved. The CDR3 loop spans 14 amino acids. Germline values: CDR1 SQVTM, CDR2 ANQGSEA. CDR3 sequence reads: CSSAAKTGTDTQYF. CDR3 nucleotide sequence: TGCAGTTCGGCGGCCAAAACGGGCACAGATACGCAGTATTTT.

The genes are TRBV2 and TRBJ2-1; TRBD2 agrees at 12 bases. Trimming removed 9 bases from V and 4 bases from J; junction bases left unmatched: 4. CDR3 length: 14 amino acids. Germline CDR1 SNHLY, CDR2 FYNNEI. This CDR3 is CASLAGGLYNEQFF. CDR3 in DNA: TGTGCCAGTCTAGCGGGGGGGCTTTACAATGAGCAGTTCTTC.

This chain connects TRBV28 to TRBJ1-5; 10 bases map to TRBD1. This CDR3 has 17 amino acids. Looked up from germline, CDR1 is MDHEN and CDR2 is SYDVKM. After removal of 6 bases from V and 0 bases from J, the junction contained 8 bases not matched to a gene. The CDR3 here is CASRKRDRGYSNQPQHF. The CDR3 region has the DNA TGTGCCAGCAGGAAACGGGACAGGGGATATAGCAATCAGCCCCAGCATTTT.

J is TRBJ1-2 and V is TRBV5-4, with unresolved D. Trimming removed 4 bases from V and 3 bases from J, with 4 bases in between. This CDR3 comprises 11 residues. Germline CDR1 is SGHNT and CDR2 is YYREEE (reference sequence). CDR3 nucleotide sequence: TGTGCCAGCAGCCTTGACTATGGCTACACCTTC. This translates into CASSLDYGYTF. The full variable domain, its missing parts supplied by reference TRBV5-4 and TRBJ1-2, is ETGVTQSPTHLIKTRGQQVTLRCSSQSGHNTVSWYQQALGQGPQFIFQYYREEENGRGNFPPRFSGLQFPNYSSELNVNALELDDSALYLCASSLDYGYTFGSGTRLTVV.

The chain joins TRBV9 to TRBJ2-2, with 10 bases aligning to TRBD2. The CDR3 has 19 amino acids. Germline-derived CDR1 and CDR2 are SGDLS and YYNGEE. V shed 1 base and J 3 bases; nucleotides not matched to a gene: 12. The CDR3 spells CASSVSRGGGLADTGELFF. Written as DNA, the CDR3 is TGTGCCAGCAGCGTAAGTAGAGGGGGAGGACTAGCGGACACCGGGGAGCTGTTTTTT. Full variable domain (remainder filled in from reference TRBV9 and TRBJ2-2): DSGVTQTPKHLITATGQRVTLRCSPRSGDLSVYWYQQSLDQGLQFLIQYYNGEERAKGNILERFSAQQFPDLHSELNLSSLELGDSALYFCASSVSRGGGLADTGELFFGEGSRLTVL.